Sequencing of this T cell receptor beta chain was carried out in a study of shared clonotypes between healthy human individuals. Points from the study as a whole: About 5% was the fraction of naive CD4 clonotypes found shared across a few donors.

The count of this clone is one. Antigen unknown. V was shortened by 2 bases and J by 4 bases, with 18 bases between the two germline ends. Germline V gene lookup returns CDR1 LNHNV and CDR2 YYDKDF (reference sequence). This CDR3 has 17 amino acids. In the authors' workflow: Because ImmunoSEQ provided only junction sequences with no quality scores, the filtering differed. The protocol was immunoSEQ multiplex PCR, while the TCRdb copy is restricted to in-frame clones and leaves out a portion. Clonal size and the V and J genes are those of that table, whereas D and trimming came from the DNA. The sample lists around 560,000 clones, approximately 95% occurring once. Positive CCR7 selection of CD45RO-negative cells yielded the naive CD8 cells, and terminally differentiated effector memory CD45RA+ cells were excluded. The healthy adult donors were HIV-negative and reported no recent acute infections or vaccinations.

The chain has TRBV15 and TRBJ2-1, with D maybe TRBD2 (5 bases). Sequenced material: naive CD8+ T cells sorted from blood. The source of this sequence is a woman aged 30 to 39 in good health. The CDR3 region has the DNA TGTGCCACCAGCAGACCGAGAAGGGAGTTCTTATACAATGAGCAGTTCTTC. This codes for CATSRPRREFLYNEQFF.